This entry features one T cell receptor beta chain sequence. What it binds is not known. The sample belongs to a study of T cell responses to AZD1222 COVID-19 vaccine. The study's findings and limits: Seropositive status at baseline applied to only six AZD1222 recipients. White British donors predominated, females outnumbered males, and clonal diversity was possibly underestimated. Nearly half of the spike-specific TCRs reportedly recognize variant regions that carry no mutations. Spike-specific TCR breadth and depth both grew after two AZD1222 doses.

Produced via immunoSEQ multiplex PCR; TCRdb's table is partial and in-frame only. The sample lists under 200,000 clones; 88% were seen once. The sample consisted of peripheral blood, taken on day 0 of AZD1222 vaccination. The receptor was isolated from an adult in good health.

The CDR3 loop is CASSFRTGTYEQYF. In DNA form, the CDR3 reads TGTGCCAGCAGCTTCCGGACAGGGACCTACGAGCAGTACTTC. V usage is TRBV6-5 and J usage is TRBJ2-7; 8 bases agree with TRBD1. Trimming removed 6 bases from V and 2 bases from J; junction bases left unmatched: 6. Per the germline V gene, CDR1 is MNHEY and CDR2 is SVGAGI. The CDR3 consists of 14 residues.